This is a list of T cell receptor beta chains from one sample in a study of cytomegalovirus exposure and HLA in healthy donors. The table came from immunoSEQ multiplex PCR; TCRdb's copy has only in-frame clones and leaves some out. The data hold more than 300,000 clones, with roughly 85% observed a single time. The sequencing input was PBMCs. Source of these receptors: a woman aged 18 to 35 in good health and CMV-seronegative. The CDR3 runs from the conserved cysteine through the conserved F or W. A D gene is named only where the DNA matches it firmly. Where a row states a size, it is once, few, many or the class of an expanded clone; other rows omit it.

clone_size | d_call | j_call | v_call | cdr3_nt | cdr3_aa
NA | TRBD1 | TRBJ2-1 | TRBV29-1 | TGCAGCGGGGAAGGCTGGGGGACAGAAAACTACAATGAGCAGTTCTTC | CSGEGWGTENYNEQFF
NA | TRBD1 | TRBJ1-2 | TRBV28 | TGTGCCATCGTCGGACAGGGCTATGGCTACACCTTC | CAIVGQGYGYTF
NA | TRBD1 | TRBJ2-2 | TRBV27 | TGTGCCAGCAGTTTCTGGCGGACAGGGGGACGCACCGGGGAGCTGTTTTTT | CASSFWRTGGRTGELFF
NA | TRBD1 | TRBJ1-2 | TRBV7-2 | TGTGCCAGCAGCGCATGGACAGGCGGCTACACCTTC | CASSAWTGGYTF
few | TRBD1 | TRBJ1-1 | TRBV7-9 | TGTGCCAGCAGCCAAGCGGCGACAGGGTTCCACACTGAAGCTTTCTTT | CASSQAATGFHTEAFF
NA | NA | TRBJ1-1 | TRBV7-8 | TGTGCCAGCAGCTTAGGGCGGAGAGAAGCTTTCTTT | CASSLGRREAFF
NA | NA | TRBJ2-6 | TRBV27 | TGTGCCAGCAGTTCGCCGATACAGGGCTCTGGGGCCAACGTCCTGACTTTC | CASSSPIQGSGANVLTF
NA | TRBD1 | TRBJ1-2 | TRBV4-1 | TGCGCCAGCAGCCTCGAGGGACAGAACTATGGCTACACCTTC | CASSLEGQNYGYTF
NA | TRBD2 | TRBJ2-3 | TRBV18 | TGTGCCAGCTCACCATTTGGCGGGGGGGCTGCAGATACGCAGTATTTT | CASSPFGGGAADTQYF
NA | TRBD1 | TRBJ1-2 | TRBV19 | TGTGCCAGTAGCCCGACAGGGGGCTATGGCTACACCTTC | CASSPTGGYGYTF
NA | TRBD1 | TRBJ1-5 | TRBV15 | TGTGCCACCAGCTCTGACAGGGGTTTTCAGCCCCAGCATTTT | CATSSDRGFQPQHF
NA | TRBD1 | TRBJ1-1 | TRBV28 | TGTGCAATCCGGGACAGCAAGAGACCGAACACTGAAGCTTTCTTT | CAIRDSKRPNTEAFF
NA | NA | TRBJ2-1 | TRBV29-1 | TGCAGCTTTTCCTTGGACAGCACCGAACGGTTCTTC | CSFSLDSTERFF
once | TRBD1 | TRBJ1-2 | TRBV18 | TGTGCCAGCTCTCCGGCAGGGGGCCTCAACTATGGCTACACCTTC | CASSPAGGLNYGYTF
NA | NA | TRBJ1-2 | TRBV28 | TGTGCCAGCAGTTTCGTGGCCTATGGCTACACCTTC | CASSFVAYGYTF
NA | NA | TRBJ1-6 | TRBV28 | TGTGCCAGCAACGACAGGCTCTATTCACCCCTCCACTTT | CASNDRLYSPLHF
NA | TRBD2 | TRBJ2-3 | TRBV9 | TGTGCCAGCAGCGTATCAGCGGGAGGGTCTGCCACAGATACGCAGTATTTT | CASSVSAGGSATDTQYF
NA | NA | TRBJ1-3 | TRBV4-1 | TGCGCCAGCAGCCAAGATCTAGTCTCTGGAAACACCATATATTTT | CASSQDLVSGNTIYF
once | TRBD1 | TRBJ2-5 | TRBV7-7 | TGTGCCAGCAGTCCAGGGGGCAGGGAGACCCAGTACTTC | CASSPGGRETQYF
once | TRBD1 | TRBJ1-1 | TRBV30 | TGTGCCTGGAGGGGAACAGGGGGGGGAACTGAAGCTTTCTTT | CAWRGTGGGTEAFF
NA | NA | TRBJ1-5 | TRBV2 | TGTGCCAGCAGTGAAGATCTGAGGGGGGGTCAGCCCCAGCATTTT | CASSEDLRGGQPQHF
NA | NA | TRBJ2-3 | TRBV7-8 | TGTGCCAGCAGCTTAAATTCAGCACAGAATACGCAGTATTTT | CASSLNSAQNTQYF
NA | NA | TRBJ2-7 | TRBV19 | TGTGCCAGTAGTATAGGTGAAGAGGCCTTCTACGAGCAGTACTTC | CASSIGEEAFYEQYF
NA | NA | TRBJ1-2 | TRBV30 | TGTGCCTGGAGTGCCGTGGACAGTCTAAACTATGGCTACACCTTC | CAWSAVDSLNYGYTF
NA | TRBD1 | TRBJ2-7 | TRBV23-1 | TGCGCCAGCAGTCGGACCCGGGACAGGAAGGCCTACGAGCAGTACTTC | CASSRTRDRKAYEQYF